Below, 21 T cell receptor beta chains from the same sample are listed, as sequenced in a study of human T cells and chemical hapten exposure. The time point: pre-sensitization, week 0. Documented treatment: therapeutic diphenylcyclopropenone sensitization with weekly scalp DPC. TCRdb analysed the RACE reads with MiXCR anew, one entry per CDR3 protein. In the table there are a few hundred thousand distinct CDR3 sequences, around 7.7% of which are singletons. The source material was whole blood, sampled in connection with sensitization to the hapten diphenylcyclopropenone (DPC). Receptors were obtained from a man between 18 and 35 years old with alopecia areata. Some clones in this sample may be carry-over from other donors' samples.

In the case of this clonotype: A much larger clone lies one base from this, so it may be a read error. The DNA of the CDR3 is TGTACCAGCAGCTTTGATGTAACCAGAAACACCATATATTTT. It is translated as CTSSFDVTRNTIYF. This chain links TRBV7-9 with TRBJ1-3; D unclear. The CDR3 is made up of 14 amino acids. Germline CDR1 SEHNR, CDR2 FQNEAQ (reference sequence).

This sequence joins TRBV6-6 and TRBJ1-5, with TRBD1 as a possible D gene (5 bases). Trimming removed 4 bases at V and 0 bases at J, with 10 bases between. CDR3 length: 15 residues. Germline V lookup: CDR1 MNHNY, CDR2 SVGAGI (reference sequence). CDR3 protein: CASSFPGNSNQPQHF. The CDR3, as DNA: TGTGCCAGCAGTTTCCCAGGGAATAGCAATCAGCCCCAGCATTTT.

This clonotype was seen ten or more times. The junction shows a germline mismatch at one end, possibly a read error. J is TRBJ1-1 and V is TRBV4-2; no firm D call. The CDR3 is 12 amino acids. Germline V gives CDR1 LGHNA, CDR2 YNFKEQ. The CDR3 is CASSQGNSEAFF. The CDR3 bases are TGTGCCAGCAGCCAGGGGAACTCTGAAGCTTTCTTT.

At least ten counts were recorded for this clonotype. V usage is TRBV12-3 or TRBV12-4 and J usage is TRBJ1-4; 7 nucleotides match TRBD1. The CDR3 consists of 13 residues. The V segment lost 6 bases and the J segment 6 bases; nucleotides outside the gene matches: 4. CDR3 bases: TGTGCCAGCAGCGCCGGGACAGATGAAAAACTGTTTTTT. Encoded protein: CASSAGTDEKLFF.

The chain couples TRBV11-2 to TRBJ1-2; a weak D match, TRBD1 (6 bases). V was cut by 6 bases and J by 0 bases, with 17 bases left in between. Germline assignment: CDR1 SGHAT and CDR2 FQNNGV. The CDR3 is 16 residues long. The CDR3 nucleotides are TGTGCCAGCAGTCGCGGGGGCATGAGAGCTAACTATGGCTACACCTTC. Translation gives CASSRGGMRANYGYTF. The whole variable domain, filled in from reference TRBV11-2 and TRBJ1-2, reads EAGVAQSPRYKIIEKRQSVAFWCNPISGHATLYWYQQILGQGPKLLIQFQNNGVVDDSQLPKDRFSAERLKGVDSTLKIQPAKLEDSAVYLCASSRGGMRANYGYTFGSGTRLTVV.

This chain links TRBV6-2 or TRBV6-3 with TRBJ2-3; D is possibly TRBD1 (5 bases). Trimming took off 2 bases at V and 9 bases at J, with 18 bases between the two ends. CDR1 MNHEY and CDR2 SVGEGT come from the germline V gene. The CDR3 is made up of 15 amino acids. The CDR3 bases are TGTGCCAGCAGTTACCATACAGGACGGGCTAGGACGCAGTATTTT. It yields the protein CASSYHTGRARTQYF.

At least ten counts were recorded for this clonotype. This chain links TRBV4-1 with TRBJ1-1; D perhaps matches TRBD1 (5 bases). The length of the CDR3 is 16 residues. Trimming shortened V by 3 bases and J by 0 bases, and 14 bases separated the two germline ends. Germline values: CDR1 MGHRA, CDR2 YSYEKL. CDR3 residues: CASSHRVTGMNTEAFF. CDR3 DNA sequence: TGCGCCAGCAGCCACCGAGTCACAGGTATGAACACTGAAGCTTTCTTT.

The rearrangement uses TRBV20-1 and TRBJ1-1; 8 nucleotides agree with TRBD1. V gave up 0 bases and J gave up 6 bases; unmatched junction bases: 9. Germline CDR1 reads DFQATT; CDR2 reads SNEGSKA (reference sequence). The CDR3 has 15 residues. The CDR3 sequence is CSARDSPRGLSEAFF. CDR3 coding DNA: TGCAGTGCTAGAGATTCTCCCAGGGGGCTTTCTGAAGCTTTCTTT.

This clonotype was counted ten times or more. The J gene is TRBJ2-3, the V gene TRBV7-7; 10 bases fit TRBD2. This CDR3 has 14 amino acids. Germline V gene lookup returns CDR1 SSHAT and CDR2 FNYEAQ (reference sequence). Germline trimming cut 2 bases from V and 4 bases from J; bases unmatched to any gene: 0. The chain's CDR3 is CASSLTSGADTQYF. As DNA, the CDR3 is TGTGCCAGCAGCTTAACTAGCGGGGCAGATACGCAGTATTTT. The variable domain in full, with the rest retrieved from reference TRBV7-7 and TRBJ2-3, is GAGVSQSPRYKVTKRGQDVTLRCDPISSHATLYWYQQALGQGPEFLTYFNYEAQPDKSGLPSDRFSAERPEGSISTLTIQRTEQRDSAMYRCASSLTSGADTQYFGPGTRLTVL.

This clonotype came up a few times. The CDR3, as DNA: TGTGCCAGCAGCTTAGTAGCACACGAGCAGTACTTC. This codes for CASSLVAHEQYF. This chain uses TRBV7-2 with TRBJ2-7, with D unclear. The CDR3 totals 12 residues. From germline, CDR1 is SGHTA and CDR2 FQGNSA. Trimming took off 1 base at V and 5 bases at J, with 6 bases between the two ends.

This clonotype occurred many times. The rearrangement joins TRBV3-1 to TRBJ2-3; D remains ambiguous. Trimming took 1 base from V and 3 from J, leaving 2 bases between them. CDR1 is LGHDT, CDR2 YNNKEL, per germline (reference sequence). CDR3 length: 12 residues. CDR3: CASSQVTDTQYF. DNA of the CDR3: TGTGCCAGCAGCCAAGTTACAGATACGCAGTATTTT.

At least ten counts were recorded for this clonotype. The chain couples TRBV3-1 to TRBJ2-7; D ambiguous. From germline, CDR1 is LGHDT and CDR2 YNNKEL (reference sequence). Trimming removed 1 base from V and 2 bases from J, with 6 bases in between. The CDR3 runs 13 residues. Written as DNA, the CDR3 is TGTGCCAGCAGCCAAGGCCGAACCTACGAGCAGTACTTC. Protein product: CASSQGRTYEQYF.

This chain links TRBV2 with TRBJ1-6, with unresolved D. Trimming removed 3 bases at V and 8 bases at J, with 5 bases between. Germline V gene data show CDR1 as SNHLY and CDR2 as FYNNEI. This CDR3 has 12 residues. CDR3 DNA: TGTGCCAGCAGTGATGGGTATTCACCCCTCCACTTT. This codes for CASSDGYSPLHF.

This clonotype was recorded a few times. V and J are TRBV9 and TRBJ1-3, with 7 positions matching TRBD1. With V trimmed by 3 bases and J by 4 bases, 10 bases remained unmatched. Germline CDR1 is SGDLS and CDR2 is YYNGEE. The CDR3 has 16 amino acids. This chain's CDR3 is CASSARQGSMGNTIYF. Here the CDR3 DNA reads TGTGCCAGCAGCGCAAGACAGGGCTCAATGGGAAACACCATATATTTT.

A word on this clonotype: Just one base apart from a much larger clone, this may be a read error. This rearrangement joins TRBV10-3 to TRBJ2-7; tentative D call: TRBD2 (5 bases). Germline V CDR1 and CDR2: ENHRY, SYGVKD. This CDR3 is built from 15 residues. In nucleotides, the CDR3 is TGTGCCATCAGTGAGTCAGGACTCAACATCTACGAGCGGTACTTC. This gives the protein CAISESGLNIYERYF.

This clonotype was detected a few times. V is TRBV28 and J is TRBJ2-2, with a weak D call TRBD1 (5 bases). The germline CDR1 and CDR2 sequences are MDHEN and SYDVKM. The CDR3 is 17 residues long. Trimming cost V 2 bases and J 0 bases, with 13 bases left between them. The CDR3 reads CASSLPGQGPNTGELFF. CDR3 nucleotide sequence: TGTGCCAGCAGTTTACCCGGCCAGGGCCCGAACACCGGGGAGCTGTTTTTT.

The genes are TRBV29-1 and TRBJ2-2; D is unclear. Germline values: CDR1 SQVTM, CDR2 ANQGSEA. CDR3 length: 12 amino acids. Trimming removed 5 bases from V and 6 bases from J, with 10 bases in between. CDR3 sequence: CSVLLQSGELFF. In DNA, the CDR3 is TGCAGCGTTCTATTACAGTCCGGGGAGCTGTTTTTT.

In its sample, this clonotype was seen a few times. The chain recombines TRBV11-3 with TRBJ2-5; D perhaps matches TRBD2 (5 bases). The V and J ends lost 3 bases and 2 bases respectively, with 13 bases between them. Germline CDR1 SGHNT, CDR2 YENEEA. The CDR3 covers 15 residues. DNA for the CDR3: TGTGCCAGCAGCTTGAACGGACTGCCTCAAGAGACCCAGTACTTC. Protein sequence: CASSLNGLPQETQYF. Using reference TRBV11-3 and TRBJ2-5 for the parts outside the CDR3, the full variable domain is EAGVVQSPRYKIIEKKQPVAFWCNPISGHNTLYWYLQNLGQGPELLIRYENEEAVDDSQLPKDRFSAERLKGVDSTLKIQPAELGDSAVYLCASSLNGLPQETQYFGPGTRLLVL.

The V and J genes are TRBV19 and TRBJ2-6; unclear D gene. Deletions cut 3 bases from V and 2 bases from J, with 8 bases between. Germline V CDR1 and CDR2: LNHDA, SQIVND (reference sequence). This CDR3 contains 15 residues. This CDR3 reads CASSMRRPGANVLTF. DNA for the CDR3: TGTGCCAGTAGTATGAGAAGACCTGGGGCCAACGTCCTGACTTTC.

This clonotype was observed a few times. The rearrangement links TRBV6-6 to TRBJ2-5, with D perhaps TRBD2 (5 bases). The CDR3 spans 13 residues. From germline, CDR1 is MNHNY and CDR2 SVGAGI (reference sequence). Trimming pared 6 bases from V and 5 bases from J, leaving 13 bases between. This CDR3 reads CASSREEAETQYF. CDR3 nucleotide sequence: TGTGCCAGCAGCCGCGAGGAGGCGGAGACCCAGTACTTC.

The sample holds many counts of this clonotype. CDR3 in amino acids: CASSSPFYGYTF. CDR3 nucleotide sequence: TGTGCCAGCAGTTCTCCCTTTTATGGCTACACCTTC. V is TRBV6-6 and J is TRBJ1-2; D remains ambiguous. CDR3 length: 12 residues. Between the trimmed V and J ends, which lost 4 bases and 5 bases, there was a span of 8 bases. In germline, CDR1 is MNHNY, CDR2 SVGAGI (reference sequence).